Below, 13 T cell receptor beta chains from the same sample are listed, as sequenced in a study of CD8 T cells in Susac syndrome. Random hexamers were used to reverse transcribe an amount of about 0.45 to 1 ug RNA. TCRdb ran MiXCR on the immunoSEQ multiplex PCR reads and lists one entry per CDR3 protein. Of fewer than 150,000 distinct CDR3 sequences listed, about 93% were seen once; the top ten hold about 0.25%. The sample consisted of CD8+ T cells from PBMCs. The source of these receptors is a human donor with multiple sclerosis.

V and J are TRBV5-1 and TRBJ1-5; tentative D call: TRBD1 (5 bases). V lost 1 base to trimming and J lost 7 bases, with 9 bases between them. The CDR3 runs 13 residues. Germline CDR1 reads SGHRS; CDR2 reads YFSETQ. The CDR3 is CASSLYGGQPQHF. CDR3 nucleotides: TGCGCCAGCAGCTTGTATGGGGGGCAGCCCCAGCATTTT.

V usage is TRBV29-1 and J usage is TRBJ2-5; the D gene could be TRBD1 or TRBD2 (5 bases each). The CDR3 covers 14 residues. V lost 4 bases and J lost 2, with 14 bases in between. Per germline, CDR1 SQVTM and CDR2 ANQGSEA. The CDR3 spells CSVGGVGSQETQYF. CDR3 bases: TGCAGCGTTGGAGGGGTGGGTAGTCAAGAGACCCAGTACTTC.

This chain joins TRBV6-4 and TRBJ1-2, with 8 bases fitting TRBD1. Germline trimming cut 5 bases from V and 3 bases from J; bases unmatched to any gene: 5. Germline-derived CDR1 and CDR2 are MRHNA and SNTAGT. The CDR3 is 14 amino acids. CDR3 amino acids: CASSPGGFDYGYTF. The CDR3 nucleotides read TGTGCCAGCAGTCCAGGGGGCTTTGACTATGGCTACACCTTC.

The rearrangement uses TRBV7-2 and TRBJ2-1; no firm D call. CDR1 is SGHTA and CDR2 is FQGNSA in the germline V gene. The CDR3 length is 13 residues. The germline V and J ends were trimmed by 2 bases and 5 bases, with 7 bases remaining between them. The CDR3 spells CASSLYSDNEQFF. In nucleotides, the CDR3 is TGTGCCAGCAGCTTATATTCAGACAATGAGCAGTTCTTC.

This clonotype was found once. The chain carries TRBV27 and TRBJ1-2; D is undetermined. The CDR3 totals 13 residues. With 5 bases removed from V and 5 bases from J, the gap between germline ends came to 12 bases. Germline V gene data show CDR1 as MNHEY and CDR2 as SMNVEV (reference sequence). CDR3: CASSPRLPYGYTF. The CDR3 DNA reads TGTGCCAGCAGTCCCCGATTACCTTATGGCTACACCTTC.

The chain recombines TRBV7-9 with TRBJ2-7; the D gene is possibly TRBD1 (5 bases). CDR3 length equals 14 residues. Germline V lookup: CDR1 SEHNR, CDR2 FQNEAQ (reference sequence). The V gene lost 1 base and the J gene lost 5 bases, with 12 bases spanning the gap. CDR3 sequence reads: CASSLEDTADEQYF. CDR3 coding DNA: TGTGCCAGCAGCTTAGAGGACACCGCGGACGAGCAGTACTTC.

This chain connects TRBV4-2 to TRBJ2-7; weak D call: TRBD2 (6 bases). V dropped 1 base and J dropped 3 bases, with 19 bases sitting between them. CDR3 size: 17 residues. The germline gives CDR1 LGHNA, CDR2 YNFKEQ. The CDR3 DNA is TGTGCCAGCAGCCAAGCAGTGAGCGGGCCGCGCAGCTACGAGCAGTACTTC. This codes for CASSQAVSGPRSYEQYF.

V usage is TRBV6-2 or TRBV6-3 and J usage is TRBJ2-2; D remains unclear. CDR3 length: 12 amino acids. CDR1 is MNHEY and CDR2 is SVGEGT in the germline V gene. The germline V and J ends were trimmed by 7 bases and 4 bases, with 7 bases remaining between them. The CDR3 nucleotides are TGTGCCAGCACGGTGGGCACCGGGGAGCTGTTTTTT. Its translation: CASTVGTGELFF.

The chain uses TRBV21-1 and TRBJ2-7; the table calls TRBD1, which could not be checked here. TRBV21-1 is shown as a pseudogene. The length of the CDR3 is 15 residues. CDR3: CASSRGQSHTYEQYF. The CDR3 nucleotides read TGTGCCAGCAGCAGAGGACAGTCACACACCTACGAGCAGTACTTC.

The CDR3 DNA is TGTGCCAGCAGCGCGGGGGACCTTCCTTCCTACGAGCAGTACTTC. Amino acids: CASSAGDLPSYEQYF. V usage is TRBV9 and J usage is TRBJ2-7; maybe TRBD2 (6 bases). The CDR3 has 15 amino acids. The germline gives CDR1 SGDLS, CDR2 YYNGEE. Trimming removed 3 bases at V and 1 base at J, with 14 bases between.

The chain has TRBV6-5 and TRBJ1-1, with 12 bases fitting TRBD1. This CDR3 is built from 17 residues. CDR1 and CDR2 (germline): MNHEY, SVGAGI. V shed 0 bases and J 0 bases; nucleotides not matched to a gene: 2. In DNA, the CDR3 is TGTGCCAGCAGTTACTCCGGGACAGGGGGCATGAACACTGAAGCTTTCTTT. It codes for CASSYSGTGGMNTEAFF.

The CDR3 is CSVEEGAPSQYF. The CDR3 DNA follows: TGCAGCGTTGAGGAGGGAGCTCCGTCCCAGTACTTC. This chain joins TRBV29-1 and TRBJ2-5; D may be TRBD2 (6 bases). Germline CDR1 SQVTM, CDR2 ANQGSEA. The CDR3 runs 12 residues. V lost 3 bases, J lost 9 bases, and 14 bases lay in between. Full variable domain (remainder filled in from reference TRBV29-1 and TRBJ2-5): SAVISQKPSRDICQRGTSLTIQCQVDSQVTMMFWYRQQPGQSLTLIATANQGSEATYESGFVIDKFPISRPNLTFSTLTVSNMSPEDSSIYLCSVEEGAPSQYFGPGTRLLVL.

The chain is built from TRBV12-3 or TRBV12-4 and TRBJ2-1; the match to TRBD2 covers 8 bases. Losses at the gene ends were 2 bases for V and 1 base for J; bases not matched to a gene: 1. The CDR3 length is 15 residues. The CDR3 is CASSLSGRSYNEQFF. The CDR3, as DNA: TGTGCCAGCAGTTTAAGCGGGAGATCCTACAATGAGCAGTTCTTC.